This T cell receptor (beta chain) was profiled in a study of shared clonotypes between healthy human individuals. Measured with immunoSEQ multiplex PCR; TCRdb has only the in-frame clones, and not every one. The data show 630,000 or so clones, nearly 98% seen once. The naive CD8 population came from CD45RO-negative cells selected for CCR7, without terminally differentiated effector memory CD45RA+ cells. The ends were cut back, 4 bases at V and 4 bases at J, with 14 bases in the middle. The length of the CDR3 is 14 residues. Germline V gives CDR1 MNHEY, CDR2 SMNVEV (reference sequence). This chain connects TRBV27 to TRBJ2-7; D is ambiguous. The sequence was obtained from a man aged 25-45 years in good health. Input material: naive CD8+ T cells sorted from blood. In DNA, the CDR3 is TGTGCCAGCAGTTCTACAGTCCCGTCGTACGAGCAGTACTTC. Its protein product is CASSSTVPSYEQYF.